One and the same sample provided the 15 T cell receptor beta chains below, sequenced in a study of blood T cell repertoires in COVID-19. Libraries were prepared by immunoSEQ multiplex PCR; TCRdb keeps only in-frame clonotypes and omits some of them. The data hold hundreds of thousands of clones, with around four fifths observed a single time. Specimen: peripheral blood. Every receptor here comes from a man aged 25 to 45 with active or convalescent COVID-19.

The chain links TRBV28 to TRBJ1-1, with a weak D call TRBD1 (6 bases). Per the germline V gene, CDR1 is MDHEN and CDR2 is SYDVKM. The CDR3 runs 13 residues. V lost 6 bases, J lost 5 bases, and 13 bases lay in between. The CDR3 DNA is TGTGCCAGCAGCCCTGGGAGGGGGACTGAAGCTTTCTTT. Translated: CASSPGRGTEAFF. The variable domain in full, with the rest retrieved from reference TRBV28 and TRBJ1-1, is DVKVTQSSRYLVKRTGEKVFLECVQDMDHENMFWYRQDPGLGLRLIYFSYDVKMKEKGDIPEGYSVSREKKERFSLILESASTNQTSMYLCASSPGRGTEAFFGQGTRLTVV.

V and J are TRBV7-9 and TRBJ2-1, with 7 bases that match TRBD2. The germline V gene has CDR1 SEHNR and CDR2 FQNEAQ (reference sequence). This CDR3 contains 12 residues. J was trimmed by 7 bases and V by 5 bases; bases with no gene match: 2. The CDR3 nucleotides are TGTGCCAGCAGCATGCGGGGGAATGAGCAGTTCTTC. It translates to CASSMRGNEQFF.

V is TRBV7-2 and J is TRBJ2-1, with D hard to call. Germline V gives CDR1 SGHTA, CDR2 FQGNSA. This CDR3 contains 11 residues. Deletions cut 5 bases from V and 6 bases from J, with 5 bases between. The CDR3 protein is CASSPGNEQFF. The DNA for the CDR3 is TGTGCCAGCAGCCCCGGCAATGAGCAGTTCTTC.

The chain joins TRBV19 to TRBJ1-2, with TRBD1 identical over 7 bases. The CDR3 contains 12 residues. J gave up 8 bases and V 9 bases, and 9 bases lay outside the gene matches. CDR1 and CDR2 from the germline V gene are LNHDA and SQIVND (reference sequence). The CDR3 loop reads CASTGDAVGYTF. Written as DNA, the CDR3 is TGTGCCAGCACAGGGGACGCCGTAGGCTACACCTTC.

V is TRBV19 and J is TRBJ2-2; 10 bases are shared with TRBD1. With V trimmed by 4 bases and J by 5 bases, 4 bases remained unmatched. The CDR3 spans 15 residues. The germline V gene has CDR1 LNHDA and CDR2 SQIVND (reference sequence). Here the CDR3 DNA reads TGTGCCAGTAGTACATCGGGACAGGGGACCGGGGAGCTGTTTTTT. It is translated as CASSTSGQGTGELFF.

The V and J genes are TRBV7-3 and TRBJ2-7; D perhaps matches TRBD1 (8 bases). The CDR3 is made up of 14 amino acids. CDR1 is SGHTA, CDR2 FQGTGA, per germline. V was cut by 5 bases and J by 2 bases, with 13 bases left in between. CDR3 in amino acids: CASSPQGGTYEQYF. The CDR3 DNA sequence: TGTGCCAGCAGCCCACAGGGGGGGACCTACGAGCAGTACTTC.

V usage is TRBV28 and J usage is TRBJ1-1; the match to TRBD1 covers 7 bases. The germline V gene encodes CDR1 MDHEN and CDR2 SYDVKM. V shed 6 bases, J shed 5 bases, and the junction held 0 bases outside the gene matches. The CDR3 is made up of 11 amino acids. The CDR3 is CASSRGTEAFF. The CDR3 DNA reads TGTGCCAGCAGCAGGGGGACTGAAGCTTTCTTT.

The rearrangement uses TRBV4-1 and TRBJ1-3, with D unresolved. Trimming removed 6 bases from V and 0 bases from J, with 15 bases in between. Germline V gives CDR1 MGHRA, CDR2 YSYEKL. This CDR3 has 16 amino acids. The CDR3 coding sequence is TGCGCCAGCAGTTCTGAACTCACGCTCTCTGGAAACACCATATATTTT. Protein: CASSSELTLSGNTIYF.

This clone was recorded once. The rearrangement uses TRBV25-1 and TRBJ1-1; D is perhaps TRBD1 (5 bases). CDR3 length: 12 amino acids. Germline values: CDR1 MGHDK, CDR2 SYGVNS. The V end lost 6 bases, the J end lost 2 bases, and 7 bases lay between the germline ends. CDR3 loop: CASSRVNTEAFF. The CDR3 DNA reads as TGTGCCAGCAGCAGGGTTAACACTGAAGCTTTCTTT.

This clone was counted only a few times. This chain joins TRBV6-1 and TRBJ2-7; weak D call: TRBD2 (6 bases). V lost 0 bases to trimming and J lost 3 bases, with 9 bases between them. The CDR3 covers 14 residues. From germline, CDR1 is MNHNS and CDR2 SASEGT. DNA for the CDR3: TGTGCCAGCAGTGAAGCAGGCGGGAACTACGAGCAGTACTTC. Translated: CASSEAGGNYEQYF.

The chain is built from TRBV20-1 and TRBJ1-5; 7 nucleotides align to TRBD1. The CDR3 sequence is 16 residues long. Trimming cost V 3 bases and J 8 bases; bases outside gene matches: 16. Germline assignment: CDR1 DFQATT and CDR2 SNEGSKA (reference sequence). The DNA for the CDR3 is TGCAGTGCTAGTAGGTCACAGGGGACCCAAGGGGAGCCCCAGCATTTT. This encodes CSASRSQGTQGEPQHF.

V and J are TRBV9 and TRBJ1-3, with D perhaps matching TRBD1 (6 bases). The ends were cut back, 4 bases at V and 4 bases at J, with 12 bases in the middle. The CDR3 has 14 residues. Germline V lookup: CDR1 SGDLS, CDR2 YYNGEE. In nucleotides, the CDR3 is TGTGCCAGCAGCCAAACAGGGTCCGGAAACACCATATATTTT. Protein sequence: CASSQTGSGNTIYF. Combining the CDR3 with reference TRBV9 and TRBJ1-3 gives the whole variable domain DSGVTQTPKHLITATGQRVTLRCSPRSGDLSVYWYQQSLDQGLQFLIQYYNGEERAKGNILERFSAQQFPDLHSELNLSSLELGDSALYFCASSQTGSGNTIYFGEGSWLTVV.

This clone was seen once. The genes are TRBV18 and TRBJ2-5; the D is unclear. The CDR3 is 13 amino acids. V was trimmed by 5 bases and J by 3 bases, leaving 10 bases between them. The germline V gene has CDR1 KGHSH and CDR2 LQKENI. This CDR3 reads CASSFYNKETQYF. The DNA for the CDR3 is TGTGCCAGCTCATTTTATAATAAAGAGACCCAGTACTTC. Using reference TRBV18 and TRBJ2-5 for the parts outside the CDR3, the full variable domain is NAGVMQNPRHLVRRRGQEARLRCSPMKGHSHVYWYRQLPEEGLKFMVYLQKENIIDESGMPKERFSAEFPKEGPSILRIQQVVRGDSAAYFCASSFYNKETQYFGPGTRLLVL.

V usage is TRBV7-2 and J usage is TRBJ2-7, with 11 bases lining up with TRBD2. CDR1 and CDR2 (germline): SGHTA, FQGNSA. Trimming at V came to 6 bases and at J to 7 bases, leaving 11 bases not matched to a gene. The CDR3 contains 15 residues. The CDR3 reads CASRSPSGGPGEQYF. In DNA, the CDR3 is TGTGCCAGCAGGTCTCCTAGCGGGGGGCCGGGGGAGCAGTACTTC.

The J gene is TRBJ1-1, the V gene TRBV6-2 or TRBV6-3; perhaps TRBD1 as D (5 bases). The germline V gene has CDR1 MNHEY and CDR2 SVGEGT. Trimming left V 2 bases short and J 1 base short, with 14 bases between. The CDR3 loop spans 16 amino acids. CDR3 nucleotide sequence: TGTGCCAGCAGTTACAGCGGGGGAAGGGAGAACACTGAAGCTTTCTTT. Amino acid sequence: CASSYSGGRENTEAFF.